One sample yielded the 24 T cell receptor beta chains listed below, sequenced in a study of blood T cell repertoires in COVID-19. Repertoires were generated with immunoSEQ multiplex PCR, while TCRdb's copy carries only in-frame clones and drops some. The sample consists of some 130,000 clones, roughly 78% of them appearing once. Sequenced: peripheral blood. The receptors were gathered from a man between 60 and 75 years old with acute or convalescent COVID-19.

This chain links TRBV27 with TRBJ2-2; no reliable D call. This CDR3 has 15 residues. V gave up 2 bases and J gave up 3 bases, with 10 bases separating them. The germline V gene has CDR1 MNHEY and CDR2 SMNVEV (reference sequence). Written as DNA, the CDR3 is TGTGCCAGCAGTTTAAGAACCACTGACACCGGGGAGCTGTTTTTT. Translation gives CASSLRTTDTGELFF.

In this sample, this clone turned up once. The chain employs TRBV28 and TRBJ2-1; D is perhaps TRBD2 (5 bases). Germline V gene lookup returns CDR1 MDHEN and CDR2 SYDVKM. V was trimmed by 6 bases and J by 10 bases, leaving 16 bases between them. The CDR3 totals 13 residues. This CDR3 is CASSGTSSPEQFF. In nucleotides, the CDR3 is TGTGCCAGCAGCGGAACTAGTTCCCCAGAGCAGTTCTTC.

The table lists this clone with a count of one. This chain uses TRBV18 with TRBJ1-2; 8 nucleotides match TRBD1. There are 14 residues in the CDR3. After removal of 6 bases from V and 3 bases from J, the junction contained 6 bases not matched to a gene. Germline V gene sequence: CDR1 KGHSH, CDR2 LQKENI. Here the CDR3 DNA reads TGTGCCAGCTCTATCGACAGGGGAGACTATGGCTACACCTTC. This translates into CASSIDRGDYGYTF.

This clone came up once. V is TRBV7-9 and J is TRBJ2-5; D is perhaps TRBD1 (5 bases). V shed 1 base and J shed 3 bases, with 12 bases lying between them. The CDR3 is made up of 15 amino acids. Germline CDR1 and CDR2: SEHNR and FQNEAQ (reference sequence). CDR3 residues: CASSLGRAGKETQYF. In DNA form, the CDR3 reads TGTGCCAGCAGCTTAGGTCGAGCAGGGAAAGAGACCCAGTACTTC.

The V and J genes are TRBV24-1 and TRBJ2-3; TRBD2 matches 7 bases. Germline V CDR1 and CDR2: KGHDR, SFDVKD. The CDR3 totals 13 residues. V shed 5 bases and J 6 bases; nucleotides not matched to a gene: 4. The CDR3 spells CATSGEGRDTQYF. DNA of the CDR3: TGTGCCACCAGTGGGGAGGGCCGGGATACGCAGTATTTT.

This clone has just a few counts. This rearrangement joins TRBV28 to TRBJ2-1; TRBD2 aligns across 8 bases. Germline-derived CDR1 and CDR2 are MDHEN and SYDVKM. With 4 bases clipped from V and 7 bases from J, the junction kept 21 bases outside the gene matches. CDR3 size: 19 residues. CDR3 in DNA: TGTGCCAGCAGTTGGTTTTCGGGGGGGAGATGGACGCGGAAGAATGAGCAGTTCTTC. It encodes CASSWFSGGRWTRKNEQFF.

The chain combines TRBV6-5 with TRBJ2-1; D perhaps matches TRBD1 (5 bases). The CDR3 has 15 residues. CDR1 and CDR2 (germline): MNHEY, SVGAGI. V dropped 2 bases and J dropped 6 bases, with 14 bases sitting between them. CDR3 in amino acids: CASSYQGPRVNEQFF. CDR3 in DNA: TGTGCCAGCAGTTACCAGGGCCCTCGGGTCAATGAGCAGTTCTTC.

V and J are TRBV7-6 and TRBJ2-1; TRBD1 is a possible D gene (5 bases). The germline V gene encodes CDR1 SGHVS and CDR2 FNYEAQ. The CDR3 runs to 14 residues. V was cut by 5 bases and J by 9 bases, with 17 bases left in between. The CDR3 DNA sequence: TGTGCCAGCAGCGGCCGAACAGGATCCGTTGAGCAGTTCTTC. Translation: CASSGRTGSVEQFF.

The rearrangement links TRBV7-9 to TRBJ2-3; 7 bases map to TRBD2. Germline V CDR1 and CDR2: SEHNR, FQNEAQ (reference sequence). CDR3 length: 17 residues. The junction had 12 bases not matched to a gene; V was cut back by 2 bases and J by 4 bases. CDR3 amino acids: CASSLPLGRETPDTQYF. The CDR3 nucleotides are TGTGCCAGCAGCTTACCCCTAGGGCGGGAGACCCCAGATACGCAGTATTTT.

This chain links TRBV19 with TRBJ1-1; D unresolved. CDR3 length: 15 residues. The germline V and J ends were trimmed by 10 bases and 1 base, with 19 bases remaining between them. Per germline, CDR1 LNHDA and CDR2 SQIVND (reference sequence). The CDR3 loop reads CATQPPPTGNTEAFF. DNA for the CDR3: TGTGCCACCCAACCTCCCCCGACTGGGAACACTGAAGCTTTCTTT.

The chain links TRBV19 to TRBJ2-7, with D tentatively TRBD2 (6 bases). The CDR3 contains 15 residues. Germline V gene sequence: CDR1 LNHDA, CDR2 SQIVND (reference sequence). V was pared by 0 bases and J by 7 bases, with 16 bases between. CDR3 protein: CASSIDHTGAGEQYF. The CDR3 coding sequence is TGTGCCAGTAGTATAGATCACACGGGAGCAGGGGAGCAGTACTTC.

The chain combines TRBV4-2 with TRBJ2-3, with 12 bases that match TRBD1. CDR1 and CDR2 (germline): LGHNA, YNFKEQ. The CDR3 extends over 16 amino acids. J lost 5 bases, V lost 4 bases, and 7 bases had no gene match. The CDR3 loop reads CASSPPRDRGQDTQYF. The CDR3 DNA follows: TGTGCCAGCAGCCCACCCCGGGACAGGGGGCAAGATACGCAGTATTTT.

The V gene is TRBV28, the J gene TRBJ1-2; D is possibly TRBD1 (5 bases). Germline V gene lookup returns CDR1 MDHEN and CDR2 SYDVKM. CDR3 length equals 12 residues. V shed 7 bases and J shed 7 bases, with 13 bases lying between them. The CDR3 region has the DNA TGTGCCAGCACCCCGGTCGGGGGTGGCTACACCTTC. Translating it yields CASTPVGGGYTF.

The chain recombines TRBV7-9 with TRBJ2-7, with a weak D call TRBD1 (5 bases). The V gene lost 5 bases and the J gene lost 4 bases, with 12 bases spanning the gap. This CDR3 is built from 13 residues. The germline gives CDR1 SEHNR, CDR2 FQNEAQ (reference sequence). CDR3 loop: CASSPGPWYEQYF. CDR3 DNA: TGTGCCAGCAGCCCAGGGCCGTGGTACGAGCAGTACTTC.

In this sample, this clone turned up a few times. The chain uses TRBV29-1 and TRBJ2-5, with TRBD1 matching over 10 bases. Unmatched junction bases numbered 7, after V lost 0 bases and J lost 0 bases. CDR1 and CDR2 from the germline V gene are SQVTM and ANQGSEA. The CDR3 covers 17 residues. CDR3 coding DNA: TGCAGCGTTGAAGAAGGGGGGGGACAGGGGCACCAAGAGACCCAGTACTTC. Its protein product is CSVEEGGGQGHQETQYF. Combining the CDR3 with reference TRBV29-1 and TRBJ2-5 gives the whole variable domain SAVISQKPSRDICQRGTSLTIQCQVDSQVTMMFWYRQQPGQSLTLIATANQGSEATYESGFVIDKFPISRPNLTFSTLTVSNMSPEDSSIYLCSVEEGGGQGHQETQYFGPGTRLLVL.

V and J are TRBV5-1 and TRBJ2-7; 14 nucleotides align to TRBD2. The CDR3 consists of 16 residues. Germline V lookup: CDR1 SGHRS, CDR2 YFSETQ. Germline trimming cut 0 bases from V and 6 bases from J; bases unmatched to any gene: 5. CDR3 nucleotides: TGCGCCAGCAGCTTGGATGGGACTAGCGGGAGAGGCGAGCAGTACTTC. Protein product: CASSLDGTSGRGEQYF. The full variable domain, its missing parts supplied by reference TRBV5-1 and TRBJ2-7, is KAGVTQTPRYLIKTRGQQVTLSCSPISGHRSVSWYQQTPGQGLQFLFEYFSETQRNKGNFPGRFSGRQFSNSRSEMNVSTLELGDSALYLCASSLDGTSGRGEQYFGPGTRLTVT.

This clone was counted between two and nine times. The J gene is TRBJ1-5, the V gene TRBV29-1, with 10 positions matching TRBD1. The CDR3 loop spans 14 amino acids. After removal of 4 bases from V and 1 base from J, the junction contained 1 base not matched to a gene. CDR1 is SQVTM and CDR2 is ANQGSEA in the germline V gene. CDR3 in DNA: TGCAGCGTTGGGGACAGGGGAAGCAATCAGCCCCAGCATTTT. It yields the protein CSVGDRGSNQPQHF.

The chain combines TRBV28 with TRBJ2-7; TRBD2 is a possible D gene (5 bases). This CDR3 has 13 residues. Germline V CDR1 and CDR2: MDHEN, SYDVKM. V was shortened by 6 bases and J by 3 bases, with 12 bases between the two germline ends. CDR3 coding DNA: TGTGCCAGCAGGCCTAACGGGATCTACGAGCAGTACTTC. As protein: CASRPNGIYEQYF.

This chain uses TRBV16 with TRBJ1-1; D remains unclear. The ends were cut back, 0 bases at V and 1 base at J, with 6 bases in the middle. Germline lookup yields CDR1 KGHSY and CDR2 FQNENV. CDR3 length: 14 residues. CDR3 DNA sequence: TGTGCCAGCAGCCAATCGCCAGGGAACACTGAAGCTTTCTTT. It specifies CASSQSPGNTEAFF.

V gene TRBV7-2 combines with J gene TRBJ1-2; 12 nucleotides match TRBD1. CDR1 and CDR2 (germline): SGHTA, FQGNSA. The J segment lost 9 bases and the V segment lost 2 bases, leaving 19 bases of the junction unmatched. The CDR3 loop spans 19 amino acids. DNA of the CDR3: TGTGCCAGCAGCTTATCACGGCGCGGGACAGGGGGCCTCATATCGAGCTACACCTTC. Amino acid sequence: CASSLSRRGTGGLISSYTF.

The chain has TRBV7-2 and TRBJ1-1, with 10 bases that match TRBD1. V was clipped by 3 bases and J by 6 bases; unmatched bases: 4. CDR1 SGHTA and CDR2 FQGNSA come from the germline V gene. This CDR3 comprises 14 residues. The CDR3 here is CASSFRTGGPEAFF. DNA for the CDR3: TGTGCCAGCAGCTTCCGGACAGGGGGACCTGAAGCTTTCTTT.

This sequence joins TRBV24-1 and TRBJ2-1; 9 bases fit TRBD1. CDR1 and CDR2 from the germline V gene are KGHDR and SFDVKD. V was pared by 8 bases and J by 9 bases, with 13 bases of the junction left unmatched. The CDR3 is made up of 15 amino acids. The CDR3 DNA sequence: TGTGCCACCACCGATCCCGGGACAGGGACTTTTGAGCAGTTCTTC. Its protein is CATTDPGTGTFEQFF.

The chain is built from TRBV19 and TRBJ2-3; D possibly corresponds to TRBD2 (6 bases). Trimming left V 3 bases short and J 6 bases short, with 16 bases between. The germline V gene encodes CDR1 LNHDA and CDR2 SQIVND (reference sequence). The CDR3 is made up of 15 amino acids. DNA of the CDR3: TGTGCCAGTAGTATGGGGGGAGACTCCGGGGATACGCAGTATTTT. It codes for CASSMGGDSGDTQYF. Supplemented by reference TRBV19 and TRBJ2-3, the full variable domain reads DGGITQSPKYLFRKEGQNVTLSCEQNLNHDAMYWYRQDPGQGLRLIYYSQIVNDFQKGDIAEGYSVSREKKESFPLTVTSAQKNPTAFYLCASSMGGDSGDTQYFGPGTRLTVL.

This clone was seen once. CDR3 bases: TGTGCCAGCAGACGCACGGACAGGGGGCATGCTTTCTTT. Protein sequence: CASRRTDRGHAFF. The V and J genes are TRBV28 and TRBJ1-1, with 11 bases identical to TRBD1. Germline V CDR1 and CDR2: MDHEN, SYDVKM. The V segment lost 6 bases and the J segment 11 bases; nucleotides outside the gene matches: 8. CDR3 length: 13 residues.